These 22 T cell receptor beta chains were sequenced from one sample in a study of cytomegalovirus exposure and HLA in healthy donors. 60 Vbeta and 13 Jbeta primers were used in PCR. The assay was immunoSEQ multiplex PCR, and TCRdb's table has in-frame clones only and misses some. The sample lists 150,000 or so clones; approximately 80% were seen once. Input material: PBMCs. All receptors derive from a woman aged 45 to 65 in good health and CMV-seropositive.

This clone was found once. This rearrangement joins TRBV2 to TRBJ2-2; 9 bases are shared with TRBD1. The CDR3 length is 15 residues. J lost 3 bases, V lost 4 bases, and 3 bases had no gene match. The germline V gene has CDR1 SNHLY and CDR2 FYNNEI. This chain's CDR3 is CASSGQGGYTGELFF. The CDR3 DNA reads as TGTGCCAGCAGTGGACAGGGGGGGTACACCGGGGAGCTGTTTTTT.

V is TRBV27 and J is TRBJ2-5, with a possible D match to TRBD2 (5 bases). Germline V gives CDR1 MNHEY, CDR2 SMNVEV (reference sequence). This CDR3 contains 16 residues. V was trimmed by 6 bases and J by 4 bases, leaving 21 bases between them. The CDR3 spells CASSLRLRERGETQYF. CDR3 DNA: TGTGCCAGCAGCTTAAGGTTACGGGAAAGAGGAGAGACCCAGTACTTC.

The chain combines TRBV30 with TRBJ2-7; 9 nucleotides line up with TRBD2. The CDR3 loop spans 16 amino acids. V gave up 0 bases and J gave up 6 bases; unmatched junction bases: 12. Germline V CDR1 and CDR2: GTSNPN, SVGIG (reference sequence). This CDR3 reads CAWSVRGGGGEVEQYF. CDR3 sequence (DNA): TGTGCCTGGAGTGTACGAGGGGGCGGGGGGGAGGTCGAGCAGTACTTC. Supplemented by reference TRBV30 and TRBJ2-7, the full variable domain reads SQTIHQWPATLVQPVGSPLSLECTVEGTSNPNLYWYRQAAGRGLQLLFYSVGIGQISSEVPQNLSASRPQDRQFILSSKKLLLSDSGFYLCAWSVRGGGGEVEQYFGPGTRLTVT.

The V and J genes are TRBV4-2 and TRBJ2-7, with TRBD1 as a possible D gene (5 bases). V was trimmed by 4 bases and J by 10 bases, leaving 17 bases between them. Germline values: CDR1 LGHNA, CDR2 YNFKEQ. The CDR3 totals 13 residues. The CDR3 sequence: CASSLGENLRQYF. The CDR3 coding sequence is TGTGCCAGCAGCCTAGGGGAAAATCTCAGACAGTACTTC.

The V gene is TRBV5-8, the J gene TRBJ2-5, with 8 bases lining up with TRBD2. The trim removed 5 bases at V and 4 bases at J, leaving 10 bases unmatched. CDR3 size: 15 residues. CDR1 SGHTS and CDR2 YDEGEE come from the germline V gene. DNA for the CDR3: TGTGCCAGCAGTCCTCACCTCGGGGGGGGAGAGACCCAGTACTTC. Encoded protein: CASSPHLGGGETQYF. Variable domain in full (rest from reference TRBV5-8 and TRBJ2-5): EAGVTQSPTHLIKTRGQQATLRCSPISGHTSVYWYQQALGLGLQFLLWYDEGEERNRGNFPPRFSGRQFPNYSSELNVNALELEDSALYLCASSPHLGGGETQYFGPGTRLLVL.

The count of this clone is one. This chain connects TRBV5-1 to TRBJ1-1; no firm D call. Trimming took off 0 bases at V and 6 bases at J, with 15 bases between the two ends. Germline CDR1 is SGHRS and CDR2 is YFSETQ. CDR3 length: 15 amino acids. The DNA for the CDR3 is TGCGCCAGCAGCTTGGCCTCAGGAGGCTACGCTGAAGCTTTCTTT. It yields the protein CASSLASGGYAEAFF.

This clone was detected once. The chain has TRBV5-1 and TRBJ1-4; D gene uncertain. CDR3 length: 16 residues. CDR1 SGHRS and CDR2 YFSETQ come from the germline V gene. Between the trimmed V and J ends, which lost 0 bases and 0 bases, there was a span of 9 bases. CDR3 DNA: TGCGCCAGCAGCTTGGCCGTCACAACAACTAATGAAAAACTGTTTTTT. Its protein is CASSLAVTTTNEKLFF.

The rearrangement joins TRBV5-1 to TRBJ1-4, with D possibly TRBD1 on 5 matching bases. Deletions cut 1 base from V and 8 bases from J, with 18 bases between. The CDR3 spans 16 residues. CDR1 SGHRS and CDR2 YFSETQ come from the germline V gene. The CDR3 here is CASSLQPGTGEEKLFF. The CDR3 DNA follows: TGCGCCAGCAGCTTGCAACCCGGGACGGGAGAAGAAAAACTGTTTTTT.

The rearrangement uses TRBV30 and TRBJ2-7, with 9 positions matching TRBD1. Looked up from germline, CDR1 is GTSNPN and CDR2 is SVGIG (reference sequence). The CDR3 loop spans 14 amino acids. V lost 0 bases to trimming and J lost 4 bases; unmatched junction nucleotides: 4. The CDR3 region has the DNA TGTGCCTGGAGTGTTGGACAGGGGCTTTACGAGCAGTACTTC. It specifies CAWSVGQGLYEQYF.

About this clone: The same CDR3 is also encoded by other DNA sequences in this sample. J is TRBJ2-5 and V is TRBV5-4; 7 bases line up with TRBD1. Per germline, CDR1 SGHNT and CDR2 YYREEE (reference sequence). The CDR3 is 15 residues long. V was pared by 4 bases and J by 3 bases, with 9 bases of the junction left unmatched. CDR3: CASSRKTQGEETQYF. CDR3 nucleotide sequence: TGTGCCAGCAGCCGGAAAACTCAGGGGGAAGAGACCCAGTACTTC. The whole variable domain, filled in from reference TRBV5-4 and TRBJ2-5, reads ETGVTQSPTHLIKTRGQQVTLRCSSQSGHNTVSWYQQALGQGPQFIFQYYREEENGRGNFPPRFSGLQFPNYSSELNVNALELDDSALYLCASSRKTQGEETQYFGPGTRLLVL.

This clone was detected a few times. The chain joins TRBV7-2 to TRBJ2-3; D remains unclear. Germline values: CDR1 SGHTA, CDR2 FQGNSA. The CDR3 covers 13 residues. V lost 5 bases and J 6 bases, leaving 12 bases between the germline ends. The chain's CDR3 is CASSRSNWDTQYF. In DNA, the CDR3 is TGTGCCAGCAGCCGTAGCAATTGGGATACGCAGTATTTT. Based on the CDR3 plus reference TRBV7-2 and TRBJ2-3, the full variable domain is GAGVSQSPSNKVTEKGKDVELRCDPISGHTALYWYRQSLGQGLEFLIYFQGNSAPDKSGLPSDRFSAERTGGSVSTLTIQRTQQEDSAVYLCASSRSNWDTQYFGPGTRLTVL.

The chain couples TRBV5-1 to TRBJ1-1; unclear D gene. With 0 bases removed from V and 10 bases from J, the gap between germline ends came to 22 bases. This CDR3 contains 16 residues. Germline V gene sequence: CDR1 SGHRS, CDR2 YFSETQ. CDR3 bases: TGCGCCAGCAGCTTGGCGAGGGAAACCCCCTCATTCGGAGCTTTCTTT. Translating it yields CASSLARETPSFGAFF.

V usage is TRBV7-9 and J usage is TRBJ2-3; 10 bases agree with TRBD2. The CDR3 has 15 residues. V gave up 6 bases and J gave up 2 bases; unmatched junction bases: 5. Germline assignment: CDR1 SEHNR and CDR2 FQNEAQ (reference sequence). The CDR3 reads CASSLAGALTDTQYF. The CDR3 bases are TGTGCCAGCAGTCTAGCGGGGGCCCTCACAGATACGCAGTATTTT. Full variable domain (outside the CDR3, taken from reference TRBV7-9 and TRBJ2-3): DTGVSQNPRHKITKRGQNVTFRCDPISEHNRLYWYRQTLGQGPEFLTYFQNEAQLEKSRLLSDRFSAERPKGSFSTLEIQRTEQGDSAMYLCASSLAGALTDTQYFGPGTRLTVL.

V gene TRBV19 combines with J gene TRBJ2-1; perhaps TRBD2 as D (6 bases). There are 14 residues in the CDR3. The germline V and J ends were trimmed by 6 bases and 3 bases, with 12 bases remaining between them. In germline, CDR1 is LNHDA, CDR2 SQIVND (reference sequence). The CDR3 coding sequence is TGTGCCAGTAGAGCACCGGGACTCTACAATGAGCAGTTCTTC. This encodes CASRAPGLYNEQFF.

This chain joins TRBV29-1 and TRBJ2-7, with 10 positions matching TRBD2. Trimming removed 2 bases from V and 5 bases from J; junction bases left unmatched: 0. CDR1 and CDR2 from the germline V gene are SQVTM and ANQGSEA. The CDR3 runs to 12 residues. CDR3 residues: CSVELAGDEQYF. CDR3 nucleotide sequence: TGCAGCGTTGAACTAGCGGGAGACGAGCAGTACTTC.

The rearrangement uses TRBV5-1 and TRBJ1-2; D gene ambiguous. Trimming took off 4 bases at V and 7 bases at J, with 14 bases between the two ends. The CDR3 totals 13 residues. Per germline, CDR1 SGHRS and CDR2 YFSETQ. CDR3 sequence (DNA): TGCGCCAGCAGCCAGCTTCTAGACGGTGGCTACACCTTC. Encoded protein: CASSQLLDGGYTF.

V and J are TRBV7-2 and TRBJ2-4; 7 bases agree with TRBD1. With V trimmed by 1 base and J by 2 bases, 2 bases remained unmatched. The CDR3 is 15 amino acids. Per the germline V gene, CDR1 is SGHTA and CDR2 is FQGNSA. The CDR3: CASSLGTGSKNIQYF. In nucleotides, the CDR3 is TGTGCCAGCAGCTTAGGGACAGGATCCAAAAACATTCAGTACTTC.

The chain uses TRBV7-9 and TRBJ1-2; weak D call: TRBD1 (5 bases). Germline lookup yields CDR1 SEHNR and CDR2 FQNEAQ (reference sequence). The CDR3 has 13 amino acids. Trimming left V 5 bases short and J 4 bases short, with 11 bases between. This CDR3 reads CASSPRAIYGYTF. DNA of the CDR3: TGTGCCAGCAGCCCCAGGGCCATCTATGGCTACACCTTC.

The chain is built from TRBV15 and TRBJ1-5; D unclear. V was pared by 3 bases and J by 2 bases, with 11 bases between. Germline CDR1 reads LNHNV; CDR2 reads YYDKDF (reference sequence). CDR3 length equals 15 residues. The CDR3 coding sequence is TGTGCCACCAGCAGGAACGGGGAAGGCAATCAGCCCCAGCATTTT. Amino acids: CATSRNGEGNQPQHF. The whole variable domain, filled in from reference TRBV15 and TRBJ1-5, reads DAMVIQNPRYQVTQFGKPVTLSCSQTLNHNVMYWYQQKSSQAPKLLFHYYDKDFNNEADTPDNFQSRRPNTSFCFLDIRSPGLGDTAMYLCATSRNGEGNQPQHFGDGTRLSIL.

The CDR3 loop reads CASNQGRVNEKLFF. The CDR3 DNA reads as TGCGCCAGCAACCAGGGTCGTGTTAATGAAAAACTGTTTTTT. The rearrangement links TRBV5-1 to TRBJ1-4; TRBD1 might be the D (5 bases). Trimming left V 6 bases short and J 4 bases short, with 13 bases between. Germline CDR1 is SGHRS and CDR2 is YFSETQ. The CDR3 sequence is 14 residues long.

The rearrangement joins TRBV19 to TRBJ2-1, with TRBD1 as a possible D gene (7 bases). This CDR3 contains 13 residues. Trimming stripped 6 bases from V and 9 bases from J, with 15 bases between. The germline gives CDR1 LNHDA, CDR2 SQIVND (reference sequence). CDR3 DNA: TGTGCCAGTAGCGCGGGACAGCTGACTGAGCAGTTCTTC. Translation: CASSAGQLTEQFF.

V is TRBV11-3 and J is TRBJ2-1; TRBD2 might be the D (6 bases). Germline V gene sequence: CDR1 SGHNT, CDR2 YENEEA. CDR3 length: 14 residues. Trimming stripped 4 bases from V and 7 bases from J, with 14 bases between. The CDR3 coding sequence is TGTGCCAGCAGCTCGACGGGACTTGCAAATGAGCAGTTCTTC. Translating gives CASSSTGLANEQFF.